A single sample is the source of the 18 T cell receptor beta chains below, sequenced in a study of blood T cell repertoires in COVID-19. Sequencing used immunoSEQ multiplex PCR; TCRdb keeps in-frame clones, though not all of them. The table records 250,000 to 300,000 clones, 88% of them present only once. The sequencing input was PBMCs or T cells enriched from blood (not recorded which). These receptor sequences come from a woman in her sixties in a cohort exposed to, infected with or recovered from COVID-19 (not recorded which).

The V and J genes are TRBV19 and TRBJ2-2; D is perhaps TRBD1 (5 bases). Trimming stripped 3 bases from V and 7 bases from J, with 12 bases between. Germline V gene sequence: CDR1 LNHDA, CDR2 SQIVND (reference sequence). The CDR3 extends over 14 amino acids. The CDR3 DNA sequence: TGTGCCAGTAGTATGGGGCTCCCCGTCGGGGAGCTGTTTTTT. Its protein product is CASSMGLPVGELFF.

CDR3 in DNA: TGTGCCAGCAGTCAGTTGGCCCAGCATTTT. This encodes CASSQLAQHF. This chain joins TRBV28 and TRBJ1-5; D is undetermined. Trimming stripped 5 bases from V and 11 bases from J, with 7 bases between. Germline CDR1 is MDHEN and CDR2 is SYDVKM. The CDR3 extends over 10 amino acids.

The chain combines TRBV18 with TRBJ1-2; 9 positions match TRBD1. The CDR3 sequence is 14 residues long. The V gene's germline CDR1 is KGHSH and CDR2 LQKENI. V trimming: 4 bases; J trimming: 8 bases; junction bases outside the gene matches: 8. In DNA form, the CDR3 reads TGTGCCAGCTCACGCCCACAGGGGGCGGGAGGCTACACCTTC. It specifies CASSRPQGAGGYTF.

The CDR3 sequence is CASRLGLPSYNEQFF. The CDR3 nucleotides are TGTGCCAGCAGACTCGGACTCCCAAGCTACAATGAGCAGTTCTTC. The chain is built from TRBV28 and TRBJ2-1, with D possibly TRBD2 on 5 matching bases. This CDR3 is built from 15 residues. Germline lookup yields CDR1 MDHEN and CDR2 SYDVKM. V was cut by 6 bases and J by 3 bases, with 15 bases left in between.

The V call is TRBV6-9, the J call TRBJ2-3; TRBD1 agrees at 8 bases. CDR1 and CDR2 from the germline V gene are MNHGY and SVAAGI. J lost 0 bases, V lost 2 bases, and 13 bases had no gene match. The CDR3 length is 19 residues. Here the CDR3 DNA reads TGTGCCAGCAGTTATCCGGTCGGGACAGGTTTAACTAGCACAGATACGCAGTATTTT. It is translated as CASSYPVGTGLTSTDTQYF.

This chain links TRBV7-6 with TRBJ2-2, with 9 bases lining up with TRBD1. V lost 5 bases and J lost 0; bases outside the gene matches: 4. CDR3 length equals 16 residues. Germline assignment: CDR1 SGHVS and CDR2 FNYEAQ. The CDR3 protein is CASSPRQGANTGELFF. The DNA for the CDR3 is TGTGCCAGCAGCCCTCGACAGGGGGCGAACACCGGGGAGCTGTTTTTT.

This clone was counted a few times. The chain links TRBV6-2 or TRBV6-3 to TRBJ1-5; 9 bases map to TRBD1. J lost 7 bases, V lost 0 bases, and 7 bases had no gene match. This CDR3 has 16 residues. The germline V gene encodes CDR1 MNHEY and CDR2 SVGEGT. CDR3 DNA: TGTGCCAGCAGTTACTCGCGGACAGGGGTTTTACAGCCCCAGCATTTT. It codes for CASSYSRTGVLQPQHF.

The V call is TRBV28, the J call TRBJ2-7; the match to TRBD1 covers 7 bases. This CDR3 contains 13 residues. V gave up 4 bases and J gave up 0 bases; unmatched junction bases: 0. Germline V gene data show CDR1 as MDHEN and CDR2 as SYDVKM. The DNA for the CDR3 is TGTGCCAGCAGTTGGGACAGCTCCTACGAGCAGTACTTC. The encoded protein is CASSWDSSYEQYF.

The chain combines TRBV27 with TRBJ2-2; a weak D match, TRBD1 (5 bases). CDR1 MNHEY and CDR2 SMNVEV come from the germline V gene (reference sequence). Trimming cost V 4 bases and J 3 bases, with 12 bases left between them. The CDR3 is made up of 15 amino acids. CDR3 coding DNA: TGTGCCAGCAGTTCCTGGCAGGGCGACACCGGGGAGCTGTTTTTT. Its translation is CASSSWQGDTGELFF.

V usage is TRBV4-2 and J usage is TRBJ1-1; D is perhaps TRBD1 (6 bases). Germline-derived CDR1 and CDR2 are LGHNA and YNFKEQ. The CDR3 is 14 amino acids. The V end lost 6 bases, the J end lost 0 bases, and 11 bases lay between the germline ends. CDR3 in DNA: TGTGCCAGCAGTCCAGGGGATATGAACACTGAAGCTTTCTTT. This sequence encodes CASSPGDMNTEAFF.

This rearrangement joins TRBV27 to TRBJ2-7; TRBD2 matches at 9 bases. Germline lookup yields CDR1 MNHEY and CDR2 SMNVEV (reference sequence). This CDR3 is built from 16 residues. V shed 3 bases and J 2 bases; nucleotides not matched to a gene: 8. Here the CDR3 DNA reads TGTGCCAGCAGTTTTTCTGTGGGACTAGCCGCCTACGAGCAGTACTTC. This sequence encodes CASSFSVGLAAYEQYF.

This chain uses TRBV6-5 with TRBJ2-7; D is ambiguous. This CDR3 contains 13 residues. In germline, CDR1 is MNHEY, CDR2 SVGAGI. V dropped 8 bases and J dropped 2 bases, with 13 bases sitting between them. CDR3 coding DNA: TGTGCCAGCCAGGCCCGGTTTCCCTACGAGCAGTACTTC. It is translated as CASQARFPYEQYF.

The chain combines TRBV2 with TRBJ1-2; 7 bases agree with TRBD1. CDR3 length: 16 amino acids. V lost 4 bases to trimming and J lost 4 bases; unmatched junction nucleotides: 12. CDR1 is SNHLY, CDR2 FYNNEI, per germline. The CDR3 nucleotides read TGTGCCAGCAGTGGATCCGGGACAGCCTCTATCTATGGCTACACCTTC. It codes for CASSGSGTASIYGYTF.

This chain joins TRBV19 and TRBJ2-1; 9 bases map to TRBD2. The junction had 5 bases not matched to a gene; V was cut back by 3 bases and J by 5 bases. The CDR3 has 15 residues. In germline, CDR1 is LNHDA, CDR2 SQIVND (reference sequence). The CDR3 spells CASSMWREGNNEQFF. DNA of the CDR3: TGTGCCAGTAGTATGTGGCGGGAGGGCAACAATGAGCAGTTCTTC.

This chain joins TRBV9 and TRBJ2-2, with D perhaps TRBD2 (5 bases). Germline loops: CDR1 SGDLS, CDR2 YYNGEE. The CDR3 covers 16 residues. V was pared by 4 bases and J by 8 bases, with 21 bases between. CDR3 residues: CASSPRSSGTLGELFF. CDR3 nucleotides: TGTGCCAGCAGCCCCCGTTCGAGCGGCACCCTTGGGGAGCTGTTTTTT.

Worth noting for this clone: Within the sample, other DNA sequences also encode this same CDR3. The V call is TRBV6-5, the J call TRBJ1-4; TRBD1 is a possible D gene (5 bases). In germline, CDR1 is MNHEY, CDR2 SVGAGI. This CDR3 contains 14 residues. The ends were cut back, 4 bases at V and 0 bases at J, with 6 bases in the middle. CDR3 loop: CASSSTATNEKLFF. CDR3 nucleotide sequence: TGTGCCAGCAGTTCGACAGCAACTAATGAAAAACTGTTTTTT.

V and J are TRBV7-9 and TRBJ2-5; 11 nucleotides align to TRBD2. The CDR3 extends over 14 amino acids. Germline V gene data show CDR1 as SEHNR and CDR2 as FQNEAQ (reference sequence). Trimming removed 6 bases from V and 5 bases from J; junction bases left unmatched: 5. CDR3 DNA: TGTGCCAGCAGGCCGGGACTAGCGGCGGAGACCCAGTACTTC. This encodes CASRPGLAAETQYF.

Notes on this clone: Different DNA sequences within this sample yield the same CDR3. The chain combines TRBV5-4 with TRBJ2-7; 7 bases are shared with TRBD2. The CDR3 loop spans 14 amino acids. The ends lost 4 bases at V and 3 bases at J; junction bases unmatched: 7. Looked up from germline, CDR1 is SGHNT and CDR2 is YYREEE (reference sequence). CDR3 coding DNA: TGTGCCAGCAGCCCCGGCCTAGCGGTCTACGAGCAGTACTTC. It encodes CASSPGLAVYEQYF.